One and the same sample provided the 30 T cell receptor beta chains below, sequenced in a study of early stage breast cancer tumors. Data came from immunoSEQ multiplex PCR; TCRdb stores just in-frame clones and leaves some out. The table has 25,000 to 35,000 clones, around 75% seen once. Sequencing was done on a sample of blood. The receptors originated from a person aged 35 to 50 with breast cancer.

This clone was seen just once. The chain combines TRBV5-1 with TRBJ2-3; D is ambiguous. The V gene lost 0 bases and the J gene lost 2 bases, with 7 bases spanning the gap. Germline V lookup: CDR1 SGHRS, CDR2 YFSETQ. The CDR3 sequence is 14 residues long. CDR3 bases: TGCGCCAGCAGCTTGGGGAGCCCCACAGATACGCAGTATTTT. Amino acid sequence: CASSLGSPTDTQYF.

The rearrangement links TRBV6-1 to TRBJ2-7; TRBD2 agrees at 8 bases. The CDR3 contains 15 residues. Germline CDR1 and CDR2: MNHNS and SASEGT. Germline trimming cut 1 base from V and 6 bases from J; bases unmatched to any gene: 8. Here the CDR3 DNA reads TGTGCCAGCAGTGAAGTCGTCACGGGAGGGGGCGAGCAGTACTTC. This sequence encodes CASSEVVTGGGEQYF.

The chain combines TRBV7-9 with TRBJ2-1; D assignment may be TRBD1 or TRBD2 (5 bases each). Germline-derived CDR1 and CDR2 are SEHNR and FQNEAQ (reference sequence). Trimming stripped 7 bases from V and 5 bases from J, with 18 bases between. This CDR3 contains 15 residues. The CDR3 DNA is TGTGCCAGCAATACAGTGGGACGGCGCGACAATGAGCAGTTCTTC. This sequence encodes CASNTVGRRDNEQFF.

V usage is TRBV25-1 and J usage is TRBJ2-1; TRBD2 aligns across 15 bases. CDR1 and CDR2 from the germline V gene are MGHDK and SYGVNS. This CDR3 contains 17 residues. V gave up 3 bases and J gave up 4 bases; unmatched junction bases: 4. CDR3 loop: CASSESGTSGRYNEQFF. DNA for the CDR3: TGTGCCAGCAGTGAGAGTGGGACTAGCGGGAGGTACAATGAGCAGTTCTTC.

This chain joins TRBV4-3 and TRBJ1-4; D uncertain. Germline loops: CDR1 LGHNA, CDR2 YSLEER. The CDR3 sequence is 16 residues long. The V end was cut by 4 bases, the J end by 7 bases, with 19 bases between. CDR3 in amino acids: CASSPGSAGSSEKLFF. The CDR3 DNA reads TGCGCCAGCAGCCCAGGTTCGGCGGGTAGCAGTGAAAAACTGTTTTTT.

V and J are TRBV7-2 and TRBJ1-1, with D possibly matching TRBD1 (6 bases). The CDR3 runs to 15 residues. Germline V lookup: CDR1 SGHTA, CDR2 FQGNSA. Between the trimmed V and J ends, which lost 5 bases and 7 bases, there was a span of 20 bases. The CDR3 loop reads CASSPRDIEYYEAFF. The CDR3 nucleotides read TGTGCCAGCAGCCCCCGGGACATCGAGTATTATGAAGCTTTCTTT.

The chain links TRBV5-4 to TRBJ2-5; D possibly uses TRBD1 or TRBD2 (6 bases each). The length of the CDR3 is 15 residues. V dropped 2 bases and J dropped 4 bases, with 15 bases sitting between them. The germline gives CDR1 SGHNT, CDR2 YYREEE (reference sequence). The CDR3 spells CASSFEGGPRETQYF. The CDR3 coding sequence is TGTGCCAGCAGCTTTGAGGGGGGCCCTCGAGAGACCCAGTACTTC.

The chain is built from TRBV7-9 and TRBJ1-2; TRBD1 matches 7 bases. The CDR3 is 14 residues long. Per germline, CDR1 SEHNR and CDR2 FQNEAQ (reference sequence). The V and J ends lost 2 bases and 3 bases, in that order; junction bases with no gene match: 3. The CDR3 DNA is TGTGCCAGCAGCTTATTAACAGGGGACTATGGCTACACCTTC. Residues: CASSLLTGDYGYTF.

This chain links TRBV19 with TRBJ1-5, with D perhaps TRBD1 (5 bases). The CDR3 covers 16 residues. V gave up 5 bases and J gave up 0 bases, with 14 bases separating them. CDR1 LNHDA and CDR2 SQIVND come from the germline V gene (reference sequence). The CDR3 nucleotides read TGTGCCAGTAGTCCAAGGGGCAGATATAGCAATCAGCCCCAGCATTTT. Residues: CASSPRGRYSNQPQHF.

This clone was counted a few times. The chain combines TRBV4-2 with TRBJ1-2; the D is unclear. V was pared by 2 bases and J by 4 bases, with 8 bases between. The CDR3 is 13 residues long. The germline gives CDR1 LGHNA, CDR2 YNFKEQ. The CDR3 DNA follows: TGTGCCAGCAGCCAACCTCCAGTCTATGGCTACACCTTC. Protein product: CASSQPPVYGYTF.

The chain joins TRBV11-3 to TRBJ1-1; D remains ambiguous. Trimming left V 1 base short and J 3 bases short, with 9 bases between. Germline V lookup: CDR1 SGHNT, CDR2 YENEEA. CDR3 size: 14 residues. CDR3 sequence (DNA): TGTGCCAGCAGCTTAGGGGCTACGGACACTGAAGCTTTCTTT. It yields the protein CASSLGATDTEAFF.

Written as DNA, the CDR3 is TGTGCCAGCAGCCGAGGGACAGTCACCGGGGAGCTGTTTTTT. It encodes CASSRGTVTGELFF. This sequence joins TRBV7-9 and TRBJ2-2; 7 nucleotides agree with TRBD1. CDR3 size: 14 residues. After removal of 5 bases from V and 4 bases from J, the junction contained 4 bases not matched to a gene. The germline V gene has CDR1 SEHNR and CDR2 FQNEAQ (reference sequence).

The chain carries TRBV18 and TRBJ2-6; D remains unclear. The CDR3 length is 15 residues. Germline V gene data show CDR1 as KGHSH and CDR2 as LQKENI. Trimming stripped 3 bases from V and 1 base from J, with 7 bases between. The CDR3 nucleotides are TGTGCCAGCTCACCGATCGTATCTGGGGCCAACGTCCTGACTTTC. It encodes CASSPIVSGANVLTF.

The chain is built from TRBV18 and TRBJ2-7; 15 positions agree with TRBD2. The ends lost 4 bases at V and 6 bases at J; junction bases unmatched: 13. The CDR3 has 18 amino acids. The V gene's germline CDR1 is KGHSH and CDR2 LQKENI. DNA for the CDR3: TGTGCCAGCTCACAGAGGACTAGCGGGAGGGCCGGTCTGGGCGAGCAGTACTTC. It is translated as CASSQRTSGRAGLGEQYF. Full variable domain (outside the CDR3, taken from reference TRBV18 and TRBJ2-7): NAGVMQNPRHLVRRRGQEARLRCSPMKGHSHVYWYRQLPEEGLKFMVYLQKENIIDESGMPKERFSAEFPKEGPSILRIQQVVRGDSAAYFCASSQRTSGRAGLGEQYFGPGTRLTVT.

The chain joins TRBV28 to TRBJ2-6; D assignment may be TRBD1 or TRBD2 (6 bases each). CDR1 MDHEN and CDR2 SYDVKM come from the germline V gene. The length of the CDR3 is 14 residues. DNA for the CDR3: TGTGCTACCGGGGGCTCATCTGGGGCCAACGTCCTGACTTTC. It translates to CATGGSSGANVLTF.

The chain links TRBV30 to TRBJ1-3; TRBD1 agrees at 10 bases. This CDR3 has 17 residues. The V segment lost 0 bases and the J segment 2 bases; nucleotides outside the gene matches: 7. CDR1 GTSNPN and CDR2 SVGIG come from the germline V gene (reference sequence). The CDR3 spells CAWSVGTGDVTGNTIYF. DNA of the CDR3: TGTGCCTGGAGTGTAGGGACAGGGGATGTAACTGGAAACACCATATATTTT.

V is TRBV19 and J is TRBJ2-7; D remains unclear. Deletions cut 4 bases from V and 7 bases from J, with 14 bases between. CDR3 length equals 13 residues. Per the germline V gene, CDR1 is LNHDA and CDR2 is SQIVND (reference sequence). CDR3 protein: CASSTGPLREQYF. The CDR3 coding sequence is TGTGCCAGTAGTACTGGACCTCTGAGGGAGCAGTACTTC.

The chain links TRBV2 to TRBJ2-1; D is ambiguous. Germline CDR1 is SNHLY and CDR2 is FYNNEI. The CDR3 covers 14 residues. With 6 bases removed from V and 2 bases from J, the gap between germline ends came to 11 bases. For the CDR3, the DNA is TGTGCCAGCAGGACCCGGTGGGCCTACAATGAGCAGTTCTTC. Protein sequence: CASRTRWAYNEQFF. The full variable domain, its missing parts supplied by reference TRBV2 and TRBJ2-1, is EPEVTQTPSHQVTQMGQEVILRCVPISNHLYFYWYRQILGQKVEFLVSFYNNEISEKSEIFDDQFSVERPDGSNFTLKIRSTKLEDSAMYFCASRTRWAYNEQFFGPGTRLTVL.

The chain recombines TRBV11-3 with TRBJ2-1; 7 bases align to TRBD2. CDR1 SGHNT and CDR2 YENEEA come from the germline V gene. This CDR3 has 16 amino acids. J gave up 5 bases and V 2 bases, and 9 bases lay outside the gene matches. The CDR3 DNA is TGTGCCAGCAGCTTATTGGGGGGGGACGGGAACAATGAGCAGTTCTTC. Protein sequence: CASSLLGGDGNNEQFF. Variable domain in full (rest from reference TRBV11-3 and TRBJ2-1): EAGVVQSPRYKIIEKKQPVAFWCNPISGHNTLYWYLQNLGQGPELLIRYENEEAVDDSQLPKDRFSAERLKGVDSTLKIQPAELGDSAVYLCASSLLGGDGNNEQFFGPGTRLTVL.

In its sample, this clone was seen a few times. This chain uses TRBV10-3 with TRBJ2-7, with D perhaps TRBD1 (6 bases). The germline gives CDR1 ENHRY, CDR2 SYGVKD. Trimming took off 2 bases at V and 7 bases at J, with 18 bases between the two ends. The CDR3 is 15 amino acids. The CDR3 region has the DNA TGTGCCATCAGTGAGGTGCCCCAGGGGCCTCGGGAGCAGTACTTC. Amino acids: CAISEVPQGPREQYF.

The chain recombines TRBV19 with TRBJ1-5, with D perhaps TRBD1 (5 bases). V dropped 3 bases and J dropped 2 bases, with 8 bases sitting between them. The CDR3 runs to 14 residues. Germline values: CDR1 LNHDA, CDR2 SQIVND (reference sequence). The CDR3 nucleotides are TGTGCCAGTAGTATGGGACCGCGCAATCAGCCCCAGCATTTT. It yields the protein CASSMGPRNQPQHF.

The rearrangement uses TRBV28 and TRBJ1-4, with 8 nucleotides matching TRBD1. V was pared by 7 bases and J by 5 bases, with 6 bases of the junction left unmatched. CDR1 is MDHEN and CDR2 is SYDVKM in the germline V gene. This CDR3 region has 14 residues. CDR3 DNA sequence: TGTGCCAGCAATCCGCGGACAGGGAATGAAAAACTGTTTTTT. Its protein product is CASNPRTGNEKLFF.

The chain joins TRBV6-5 to TRBJ1-4; maybe TRBD1 (6 bases). The germline CDR1 and CDR2 sequences are MNHEY and SVGAGI. Trimming cost V 8 bases and J 0 bases, with 13 bases left between them. The CDR3 contains 15 residues. As DNA, the CDR3 is TGTGCCAGCCGAAGACAGGCTCCAACTAATGAAAAACTGTTTTTT. Amino acid sequence: CASRRQAPTNEKLFF.

This clone was counted a few times. The chain uses TRBV19 and TRBJ2-3; 8 nucleotides match TRBD1. The CDR3 runs to 18 residues. The junction had 14 bases not matched to a gene; V was cut back by 6 bases and J by 0 bases. In germline, CDR1 is LNHDA, CDR2 SQIVND (reference sequence). The CDR3 spells CASSGDRGATPSTDTQYF. The CDR3 nucleotides are TGTGCCAGTAGCGGCGACAGGGGCGCCACACCTAGCACAGATACGCAGTATTTT.

This sequence joins TRBV2 and TRBJ1-4; TRBD1 matches 11 bases. The CDR3 is 15 residues long. V lost 5 bases, J lost 8 bases, and 7 bases stayed unmatched. Germline V CDR1 and CDR2: SNHLY, FYNNEI. For the CDR3, the DNA is TGTGCCAGCAGTCGAGGACAGGGGGCAGGGGAAAAACTGTTTTTT. Its translation is CASSRGQGAGEKLFF. The complete variable domain, with remaining parts taken from reference TRBV2 and TRBJ1-4, reads EPEVTQTPSHQVTQMGQEVILRCVPISNHLYFYWYRQILGQKVEFLVSFYNNEISEKSEIFDDQFSVERPDGSNFTLKIRSTKLEDSAMYFCASSRGQGAGEKLFFGSGTQLSVL.

The V gene is TRBV2, the J gene TRBJ2-1; the D is unclear. Trimming cost V 7 bases and J 5 bases, with 6 bases left between them. CDR3 length: 11 residues. From germline, CDR1 is SNHLY and CDR2 FYNNEI. The CDR3 spells CASNYHNEQFF. CDR3 nucleotide sequence: TGTGCCAGCAACTATCACAATGAGCAGTTCTTC.

This clone appeared a single time. The chain employs TRBV5-6 and TRBJ2-1, with D possibly being TRBD1 (6 bases). The CDR3 is 15 residues long. V lost 0 bases and J 8 bases, leaving 15 bases between the germline ends. Germline V gene sequence: CDR1 SGHDT, CDR2 YYEEEE. Here the CDR3 reads CASSLGGFGGDEQFF. CDR3 nucleotide sequence: TGTGCCAGCAGCTTGGGGGGCTTTGGGGGCGATGAGCAGTTCTTC.

This rearrangement joins TRBV6-5 to TRBJ1-4, with D uncertain. With 0 bases removed from V and 8 bases from J, the gap between germline ends came to 16 bases. The germline CDR1 and CDR2 sequences are MNHEY and SVGAGI. This CDR3 region has 16 residues. CDR3 sequence: CASSYSQTPGVEKLFF. CDR3 bases: TGTGCCAGCAGTTACTCCCAAACCCCGGGCGTCGAAAAACTGTTTTTT.

The chain links TRBV4-3 to TRBJ2-5; the D call may be TRBD1 or TRBD2 (7 bases each). The CDR3 extends over 15 amino acids. V was cut by 1 base and J by 4 bases, with 13 bases left in between. Germline V CDR1 and CDR2: LGHNA, YSLEER. The CDR3 region is CASSQAQGRGETQYF. CDR3 DNA sequence: TGCGCCAGCAGCCAAGCACAGGGGAGGGGAGAGACCCAGTACTTC.

V usage is TRBV2 and J usage is TRBJ2-5; 12 bases are a match to TRBD2. There are 14 residues in the CDR3. Germline V gene sequence: CDR1 SNHLY, CDR2 FYNNEI. V shed 7 bases and J 5 bases; nucleotides not matched to a gene: 5. The DNA for the CDR3 is TGTGCCAGCAATCGACTAGCGGGAGATGAGACCCAGTACTTC. This encodes CASNRLAGDETQYF.